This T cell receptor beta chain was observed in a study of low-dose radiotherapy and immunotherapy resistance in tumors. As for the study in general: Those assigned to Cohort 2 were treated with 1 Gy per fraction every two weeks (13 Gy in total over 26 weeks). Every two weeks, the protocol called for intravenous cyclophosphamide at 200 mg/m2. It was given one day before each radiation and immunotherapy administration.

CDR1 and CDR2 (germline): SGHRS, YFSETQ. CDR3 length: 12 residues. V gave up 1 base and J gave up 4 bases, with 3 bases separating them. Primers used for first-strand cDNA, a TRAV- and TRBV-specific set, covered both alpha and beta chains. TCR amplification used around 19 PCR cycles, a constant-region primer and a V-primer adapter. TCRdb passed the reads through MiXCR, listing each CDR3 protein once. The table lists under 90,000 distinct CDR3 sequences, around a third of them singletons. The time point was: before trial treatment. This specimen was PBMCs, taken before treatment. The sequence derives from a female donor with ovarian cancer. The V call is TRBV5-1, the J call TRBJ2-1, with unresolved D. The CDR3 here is CASSLLYNEQFF. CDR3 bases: TGCGCCAGCAGCTTGCTGTACAATGAGCAGTTCTTC.